Below, 14 T cell receptor beta chains from the same sample are listed, as sequenced in a study of blood T cell repertoires in COVID-19. Generated by immunoSEQ multiplex PCR, the TCRdb table keeps only in-frame clones and is missing some. The sample shows some 200,000 clones, 70% to 90% of them seen only once. The source material was peripheral blood. The receptors stem from a man aged 45 to 65 who had recovered from COVID-19.

The chain combines TRBV7-9 with TRBJ2-3; 8 positions agree with TRBD1. CDR3 size: 19 residues. V lost 2 bases and J lost 6; bases outside the gene matches: 19. CDR1 is SEHNR, CDR2 FQNEAQ, per germline (reference sequence). The CDR3 DNA follows: TGTGCCAGCAGCTTACCCGATATGCTGGGGGCAGGGGGCAGGGATACGCAGTATTTT. Its translation is CASSLPDMLGAGGRDTQYF.

This chain uses TRBV30 with TRBJ1-5; unclear D gene. This CDR3 is built from 13 residues. Germline CDR1 is GTSNPN and CDR2 is SVGIG (reference sequence). Trimming stripped 0 bases from V and 5 bases from J, with 8 bases between. CDR3 sequence: CAWSVYSYQPQHF. CDR3 DNA: TGTGCCTGGAGTGTGTACAGTTATCAGCCCCAGCATTTT.

The genes are TRBV2 and TRBJ2-4; a possible D gene is TRBD2 (6 bases). Germline V CDR1 and CDR2: SNHLY, FYNNEI. This CDR3 is 14 amino acids long. The germline V and J ends were trimmed by 7 bases and 0 bases, with 10 bases remaining between them. The CDR3 bases are TGTGCCAGCAAGGTGGGACTAGCCAAAAACATTCAGTACTTC. It is translated as CASKVGLAKNIQYF.

This clone was detected once. The chain uses TRBV28 and TRBJ1-2, with D maybe TRBD1 (5 bases). This CDR3 has 16 amino acids. Germline assignment: CDR1 MDHEN and CDR2 SYDVKM. V was cut by 3 bases and J by 1 base, with 15 bases left in between. CDR3: CASSFGGNQNNYGYTF. The CDR3 bases are TGTGCCAGCAGTTTCGGGGGAAACCAAAATAACTATGGCTACACCTTC.

J is TRBJ2-1 and V is TRBV11-2; TRBD2 matches 7 bases. Germline V gives CDR1 SGHAT, CDR2 FQNNGV. The CDR3 totals 14 residues. V shed 1 base, J shed 9 bases, and the junction held 6 bases outside the gene matches. The CDR3 coding sequence is TGTGCCAGCAGCTTAGGCGGGAGAAGGGGTGAGCAGTTCTTC. Its protein is CASSLGGRRGEQFF.

Only a few counts were recorded for this clone. The rearrangement joins TRBV4-1 to TRBJ2-5; TRBD2 might be the D (6 bases). Per the germline V gene, CDR1 is MGHRA and CDR2 is YSYEKL. The ends were cut back, 1 base at V and 5 bases at J, with 14 bases in the middle. The CDR3 sequence is 15 residues long. The CDR3 here is CASSQALGRGETQYF. CDR3 nucleotides: TGCGCCAGCAGCCAAGCTCTGGGCCGGGGGGAGACCCAGTACTTC.

This chain uses TRBV5-1 with TRBJ1-2; D is undetermined. V was cut by 4 bases and J by 4 bases, with 14 bases left in between. CDR1 SGHRS and CDR2 YFSETQ come from the germline V gene. This CDR3 region has 14 residues. The CDR3 loop reads CASSPTSSFYGYTF. CDR3 DNA sequence: TGCGCCAGCAGCCCGACTTCCTCTTTCTATGGCTACACCTTC.

This clone was counted only a few times. J is TRBJ2-4 and V is TRBV6-1; maybe TRBD1 (5 bases). Looked up from germline, CDR1 is MNHNS and CDR2 is SASEGT. The CDR3 extends over 17 amino acids. The V and J ends lost 0 bases and 0 bases respectively, with 12 bases between them. CDR3 protein: CASSEAPTGAAKNIQYF. The CDR3 bases are TGTGCCAGCAGTGAAGCCCCTACAGGAGCAGCCAAAAACATTCAGTACTTC.

The rearrangement uses TRBV9 and TRBJ2-1; 8 bases are a match to TRBD2. The CDR3 is 15 residues long. Germline assignment: CDR1 SGDLS and CDR2 YYNGEE. The V and J ends lost 4 bases and 2 bases, in that order; junction bases with no gene match: 5. The CDR3 DNA reads as TGTGCCAGCAGCTTAGCGGGACTCCCCTACAATGAGCAGTTCTTC. Translating it yields CASSLAGLPYNEQFF.

This chain links TRBV5-1 with TRBJ1-4; possible D gene TRBD1, 6 bases. V dropped 1 base and J dropped 8 bases, with 15 bases sitting between them. CDR3 length: 15 residues. CDR1 is SGHRS, CDR2 YFSETQ, per germline. The CDR3 spells CASSLFTGTGEKLFF. In DNA form, the CDR3 reads TGCGCCAGCAGCTTGTTTACAGGGACGGGGGAAAAACTGTTTTTT.

CDR3 residues: CASSESTGFNEKLFF. The CDR3 DNA sequence: TGCGCCAGCAGTGAGTCTACAGGGTTTAATGAAAAACTGTTTTTT. The chain has TRBV10-1 and TRBJ1-4, with D perhaps matching TRBD1 (6 bases). The germline V gene encodes CDR1 WNHNN and CDR2 SYGVQD (reference sequence). The CDR3 has 15 amino acids. V dropped 0 bases and J dropped 4 bases, with 9 bases sitting between them.

DNA for the CDR3: TGTGCCAGCAGTTTAAACAGATTGAACACTGAAGCTTTCTTT. Its protein product is CASSLNRLNTEAFF. The V call is TRBV28, the J call TRBJ1-1; D gene uncertain. The CDR3 consists of 14 residues. Germline-derived CDR1 and CDR2 are MDHEN and SYDVKM. V was shortened by 2 bases and J by 0 bases, with 7 bases between the two germline ends.

The V gene is TRBV7-2, the J gene TRBJ1-1; TRBD1 might be the D (6 bases). This CDR3 contains 14 residues. Germline V gene lookup returns CDR1 SGHTA and CDR2 FQGNSA. V lost 2 bases and J lost 7, with 14 bases in between. CDR3: CASSLWGGANEAFF. CDR3 nucleotide sequence: TGTGCCAGCAGCTTATGGGGGGGCGCAAATGAAGCTTTCTTT.

In DNA, the CDR3 is TGTGCCAGCAAGACAGCCACCGGGGAGCTGTTTTTT. Protein: CASKTATGELFF. The chain uses TRBV28 and TRBJ2-2; D perhaps matches TRBD1 (5 bases). This CDR3 region has 12 residues. CDR1 and CDR2 (germline): MDHEN, SYDVKM. The V and J ends lost 7 bases and 4 bases respectively, with 7 bases between them.